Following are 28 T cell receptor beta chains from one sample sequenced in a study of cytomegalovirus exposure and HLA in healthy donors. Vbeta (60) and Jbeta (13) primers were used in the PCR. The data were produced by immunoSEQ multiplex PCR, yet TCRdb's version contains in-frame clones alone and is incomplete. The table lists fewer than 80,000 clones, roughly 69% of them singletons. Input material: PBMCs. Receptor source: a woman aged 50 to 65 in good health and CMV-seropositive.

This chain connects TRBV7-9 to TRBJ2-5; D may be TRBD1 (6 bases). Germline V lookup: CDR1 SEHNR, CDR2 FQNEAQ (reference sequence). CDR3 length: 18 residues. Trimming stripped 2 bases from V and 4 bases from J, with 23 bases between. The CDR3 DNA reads TGTGCCAGCAGCTTATCCTCCCCTGATACAGGGTTGGGAGAGACCCAGTACTTC. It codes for CASSLSSPDTGLGETQYF.

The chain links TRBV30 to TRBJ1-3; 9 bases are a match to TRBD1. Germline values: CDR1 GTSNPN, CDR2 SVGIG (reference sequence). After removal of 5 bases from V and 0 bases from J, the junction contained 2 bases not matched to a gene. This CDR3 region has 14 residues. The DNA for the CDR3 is TGTGCCTGGGGGACAGGGAGCTCTGGAAACACCATATATTTT. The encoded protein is CAWGTGSSGNTIYF.

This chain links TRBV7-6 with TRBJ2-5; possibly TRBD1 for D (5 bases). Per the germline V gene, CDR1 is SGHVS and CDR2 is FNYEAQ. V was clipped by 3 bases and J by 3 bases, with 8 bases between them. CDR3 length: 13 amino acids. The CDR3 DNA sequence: TGTGCCAGCAGCTTCGGCAGGGAAGAGACCCAGTACTTC. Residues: CASSFGREETQYF.

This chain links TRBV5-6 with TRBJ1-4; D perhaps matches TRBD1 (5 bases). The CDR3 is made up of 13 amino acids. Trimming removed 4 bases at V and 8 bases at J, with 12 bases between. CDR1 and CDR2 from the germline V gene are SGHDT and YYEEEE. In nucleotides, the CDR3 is TGTGCCAGCAGCCGGGGCCGGGGGGAAAAACTGTTTTTT. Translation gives CASSRGRGEKLFF.

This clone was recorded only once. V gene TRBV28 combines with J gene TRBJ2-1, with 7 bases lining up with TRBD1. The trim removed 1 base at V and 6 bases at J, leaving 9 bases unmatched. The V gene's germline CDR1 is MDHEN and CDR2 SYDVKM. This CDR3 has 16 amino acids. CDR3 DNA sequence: TGTGCCAGCAGTTTATCTACCGAGTACAGGGGCAATGAGCAGTTCTTC. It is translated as CASSLSTEYRGNEQFF.

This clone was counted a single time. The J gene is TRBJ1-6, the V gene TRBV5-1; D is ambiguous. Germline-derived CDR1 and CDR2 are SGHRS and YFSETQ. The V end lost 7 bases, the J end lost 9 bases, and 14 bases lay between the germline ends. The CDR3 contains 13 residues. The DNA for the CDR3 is TGCGCCAGCCGGCGGGAGGTCGGTTCACCCCTCCACTTT. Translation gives CASRREVGSPLHF. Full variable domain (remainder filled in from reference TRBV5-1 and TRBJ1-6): KAGVTQTPRYLIKTRGQQVTLSCSPISGHRSVSWYQQTPGQGLQFLFEYFSETQRNKGNFPGRFSGRQFSNSRSEMNVSTLELGDSALYLCASRREVGSPLHFGNGTRLTVT.

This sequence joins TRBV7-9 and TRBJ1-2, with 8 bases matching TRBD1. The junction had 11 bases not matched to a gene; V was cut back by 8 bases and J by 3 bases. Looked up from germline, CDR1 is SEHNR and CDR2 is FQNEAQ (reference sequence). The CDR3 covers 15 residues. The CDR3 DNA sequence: TGTGCCAGCCTGCATGAACAGGGGGTTTACTATGGCTACACCTTC. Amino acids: CASLHEQGVYYGYTF.

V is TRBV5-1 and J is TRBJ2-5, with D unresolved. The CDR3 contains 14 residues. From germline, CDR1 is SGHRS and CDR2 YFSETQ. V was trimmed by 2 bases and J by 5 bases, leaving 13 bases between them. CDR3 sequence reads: CASSLHPVRETQYF. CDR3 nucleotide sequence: TGCGCCAGCAGCTTACATCCCGTGAGGGAGACCCAGTACTTC.

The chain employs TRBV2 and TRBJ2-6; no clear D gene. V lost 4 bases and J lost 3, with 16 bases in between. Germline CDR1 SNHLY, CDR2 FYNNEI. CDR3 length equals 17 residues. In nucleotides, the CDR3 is TGTGCCAGCAGTGTGGTCAGTAGACTCAGTGGGGCCAACGTCCTGACTTTC. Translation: CASSVVSRLSGANVLTF.

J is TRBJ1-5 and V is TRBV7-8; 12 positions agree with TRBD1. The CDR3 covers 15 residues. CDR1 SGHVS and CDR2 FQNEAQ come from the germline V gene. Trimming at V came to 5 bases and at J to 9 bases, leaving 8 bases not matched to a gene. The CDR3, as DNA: TGTGCCAGCAGCGCGGGACAGGGGGCGAATTGGCCCCAGCATTTT. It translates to CASSAGQGANWPQHF.

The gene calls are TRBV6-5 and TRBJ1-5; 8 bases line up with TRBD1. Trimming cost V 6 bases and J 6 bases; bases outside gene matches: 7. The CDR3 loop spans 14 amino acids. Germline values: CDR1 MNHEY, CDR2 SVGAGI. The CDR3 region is CASSFGQGSQPQHF. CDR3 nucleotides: TGTGCCAGCAGCTTCGGACAGGGAAGTCAGCCCCAGCATTTT.

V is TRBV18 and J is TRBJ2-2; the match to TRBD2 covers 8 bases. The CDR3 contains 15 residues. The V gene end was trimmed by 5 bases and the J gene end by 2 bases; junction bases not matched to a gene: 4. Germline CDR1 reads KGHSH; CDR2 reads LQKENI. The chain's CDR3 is CASSFAGGNTGELFF. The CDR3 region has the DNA TGTGCCAGCTCATTTGCGGGGGGCAACACCGGGGAGCTGTTTTTT. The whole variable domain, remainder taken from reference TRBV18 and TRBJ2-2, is NAGVMQNPRHLVRRRGQEARLRCSPMKGHSHVYWYRQLPEEGLKFMVYLQKENIIDESGMPKERFSAEFPKEGPSILRIQQVVRGDSAAYFCASSFAGGNTGELFFGEGSRLTVL.

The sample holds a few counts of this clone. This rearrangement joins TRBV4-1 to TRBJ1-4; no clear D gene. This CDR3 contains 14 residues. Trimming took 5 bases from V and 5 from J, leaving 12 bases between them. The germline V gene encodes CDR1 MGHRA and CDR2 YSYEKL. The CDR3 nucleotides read TGCGCCAGCAGCGCGGAGGCTGGCAATGAAAAACTGTTTTTT. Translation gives CASSAEAGNEKLFF.

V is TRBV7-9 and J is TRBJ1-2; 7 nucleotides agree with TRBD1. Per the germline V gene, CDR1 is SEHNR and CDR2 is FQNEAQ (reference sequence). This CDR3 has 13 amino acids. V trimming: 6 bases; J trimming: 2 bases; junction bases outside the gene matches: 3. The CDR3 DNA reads TGTGCCAGCAGGCCAGGGGGGAACTATGGCTACACCTTC. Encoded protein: CASRPGGNYGYTF.

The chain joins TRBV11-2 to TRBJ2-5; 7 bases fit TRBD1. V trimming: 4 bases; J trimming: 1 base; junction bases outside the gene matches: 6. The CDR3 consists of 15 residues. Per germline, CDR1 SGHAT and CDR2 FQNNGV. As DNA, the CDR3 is TGTGCCAGCAGCTATAACAGGGGTCGCCAAGAGACCCAGTACTTC. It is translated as CASSYNRGRQETQYF.

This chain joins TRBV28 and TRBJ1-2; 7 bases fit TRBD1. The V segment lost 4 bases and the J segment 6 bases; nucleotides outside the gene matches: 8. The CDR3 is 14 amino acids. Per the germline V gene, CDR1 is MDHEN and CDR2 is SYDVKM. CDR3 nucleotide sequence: TGTGCCAGCAGTTCGCGTACAGGGGAGGATGGCTACACCTTC. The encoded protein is CASSSRTGEDGYTF.

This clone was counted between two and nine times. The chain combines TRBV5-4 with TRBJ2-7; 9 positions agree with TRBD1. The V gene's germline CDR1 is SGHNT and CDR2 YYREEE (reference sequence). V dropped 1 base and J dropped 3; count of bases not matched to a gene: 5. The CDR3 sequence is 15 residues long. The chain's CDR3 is CASSLSTGGLYEQYV. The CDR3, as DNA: TGTGCCAGCAGCTTGTCGACAGGGGGGCTCTACGAGCAGTACGTC.

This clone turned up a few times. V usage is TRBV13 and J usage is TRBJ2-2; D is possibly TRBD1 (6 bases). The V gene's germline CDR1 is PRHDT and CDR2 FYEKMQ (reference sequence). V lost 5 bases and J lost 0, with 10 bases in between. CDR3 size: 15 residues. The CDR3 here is CASSPDRPNTGELFF. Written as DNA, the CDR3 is TGTGCCAGCAGCCCGGACAGACCGAACACCGGGGAGCTGTTTTTT.

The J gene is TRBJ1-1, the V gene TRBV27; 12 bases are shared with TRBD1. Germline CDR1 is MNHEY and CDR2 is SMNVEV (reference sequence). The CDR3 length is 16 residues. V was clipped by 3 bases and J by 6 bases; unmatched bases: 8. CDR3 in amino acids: CASSFAGDRGRAEAFF. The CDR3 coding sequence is TGTGCCAGCAGTTTTGCAGGGGACAGGGGGCGGGCTGAAGCTTTCTTT.

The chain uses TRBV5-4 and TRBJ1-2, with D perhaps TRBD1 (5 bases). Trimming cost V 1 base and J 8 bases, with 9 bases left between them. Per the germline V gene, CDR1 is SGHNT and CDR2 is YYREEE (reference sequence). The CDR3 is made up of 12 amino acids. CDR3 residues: CASSLIGGGYTF. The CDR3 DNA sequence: TGTGCCAGCAGCTTGATTGGGGGGGGCTACACCTTC.

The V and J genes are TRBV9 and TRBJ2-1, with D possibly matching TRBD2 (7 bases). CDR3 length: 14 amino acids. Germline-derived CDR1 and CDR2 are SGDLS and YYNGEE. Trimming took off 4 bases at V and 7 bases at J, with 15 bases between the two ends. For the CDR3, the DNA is TGTGCCAGCAGCAGGGGGGGCGTGTGGAATGAGCAGTTCTTC. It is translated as CASSRGGVWNEQFF.

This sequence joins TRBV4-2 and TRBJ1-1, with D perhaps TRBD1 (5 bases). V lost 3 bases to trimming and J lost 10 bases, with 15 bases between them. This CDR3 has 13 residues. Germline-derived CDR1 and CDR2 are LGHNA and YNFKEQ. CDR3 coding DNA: TGTGCCAGCAGCCAGGACGGGGGTAGGGGAGCTTTCTTT. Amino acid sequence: CASSQDGGRGAFF.

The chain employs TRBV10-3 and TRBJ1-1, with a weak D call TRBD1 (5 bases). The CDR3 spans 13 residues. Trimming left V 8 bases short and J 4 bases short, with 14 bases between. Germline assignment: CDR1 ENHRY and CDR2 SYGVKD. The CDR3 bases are TGTGCCATCGGTTGGGGGGATGCCACTGAAGCTTTCTTT. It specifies CAIGWGDATEAFF.

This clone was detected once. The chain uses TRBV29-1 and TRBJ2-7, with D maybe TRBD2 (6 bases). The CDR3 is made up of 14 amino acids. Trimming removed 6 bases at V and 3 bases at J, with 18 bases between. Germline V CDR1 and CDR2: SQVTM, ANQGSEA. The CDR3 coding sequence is TGCAGCGTCCCGGCCCCCACGGGAGACTACGAGCAGTACTTC. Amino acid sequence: CSVPAPTGDYEQYF.

The CDR3 DNA follows: TGTGCCAGCAGCTCCGGACAGGGGGCCGGTTCACCCCTCCACTTT. Its protein is CASSSGQGAGSPLHF. V gene TRBV11-1 combines with J gene TRBJ1-6; TRBD1 agrees at 11 bases. The length of the CDR3 is 15 residues. The V and J ends lost 4 bases and 9 bases, in that order; junction bases with no gene match: 5. CDR1 and CDR2 from the germline V gene are SGHAT and FQDESV (reference sequence).

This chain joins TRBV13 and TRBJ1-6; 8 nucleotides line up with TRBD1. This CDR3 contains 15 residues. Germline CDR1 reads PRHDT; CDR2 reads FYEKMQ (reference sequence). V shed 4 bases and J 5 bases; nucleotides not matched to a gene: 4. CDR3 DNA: TGTGCCAGCAGCTCACGGACAGGGAATAATTCACCCCTCCACTTT. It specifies CASSSRTGNNSPLHF.

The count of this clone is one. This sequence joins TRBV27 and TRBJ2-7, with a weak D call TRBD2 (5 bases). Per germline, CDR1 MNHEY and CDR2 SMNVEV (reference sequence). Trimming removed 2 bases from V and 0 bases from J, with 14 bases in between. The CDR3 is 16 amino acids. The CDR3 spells CASSLVGEEASYEQYF. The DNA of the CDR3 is TGTGCCAGCAGTTTAGTGGGAGAGGAGGCCTCCTACGAGCAGTACTTC.

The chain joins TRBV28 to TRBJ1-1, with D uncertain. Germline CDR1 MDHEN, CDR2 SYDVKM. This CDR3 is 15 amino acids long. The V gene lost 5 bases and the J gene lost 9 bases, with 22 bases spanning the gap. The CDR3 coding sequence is TGTGCCAGCAGTCTCAAAAGCCTACGGGGAGTCAAAGCTTTCTTT. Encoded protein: CASSLKSLRGVKAFF.